A single sample gave rise to the 5 T cell receptor beta chains below, sequenced in a study of cytomegalovirus exposure and HLA in healthy donors. The PCR used 60 Vbeta and 13 Jbeta primers. Sequencing used immunoSEQ multiplex PCR; TCRdb keeps in-frame clones, though not all of them. The sample holds 120,000 to 150,000 clones, roughly 80% seen once. The specimen sequenced was PBMCs. Receptor source: a man in his forties or fifties in good health and CMV-seronegative.

This rearrangement joins TRBV6-6 to TRBJ1-2; perhaps TRBD1 as D (6 bases). V was clipped by 0 bases and J by 9 bases, with 11 bases between them. This CDR3 is 13 amino acids long. In germline, CDR1 is MNHNY, CDR2 SVGAGI (reference sequence). The CDR3 bases are TGTGCCAGCAGTTACTCTGGGGGCGCGCGCTACACCTTC. Protein: CASSYSGGARYTF.

The J gene is TRBJ2-7, the V gene TRBV5-4, with TRBD2 identical over 12 bases. CDR3 length: 17 amino acids. The junction had 9 bases not matched to a gene; V was cut back by 4 bases and J by 1 base. CDR1 and CDR2 from the germline V gene are SGHNT and YYREEE (reference sequence). The CDR3 DNA sequence: TGTGCCAGCAGCCCGACCCGGGGGACTAGCGGGTCCTACGAGCAGTACTTC. It codes for CASSPTRGTSGSYEQYF. Full variable domain (rest looked up from reference TRBV5-4 and TRBJ2-7): ETGVTQSPTHLIKTRGQQVTLRCSSQSGHNTVSWYQQALGQGPQFIFQYYREEENGRGNFPPRFSGLQFPNYSSELNVNALELDDSALYLCASSPTRGTSGSYEQYFGPGTRLTVT.

The chain combines TRBV7-2 with TRBJ1-6; TRBD1 aligns across 8 bases. Germline V gene data show CDR1 as SGHTA and CDR2 as FQGNSA. The CDR3 runs 16 residues. J lost 7 bases, V lost 5 bases, and 10 bases had no gene match. CDR3: CASSPRTGTRNSPLHF. The CDR3 DNA reads TGTGCCAGCAGCCCACGGACAGGGACCCGCAATTCACCCCTCCACTTT.

This clone was detected only a few times. J is TRBJ1-2 and V is TRBV5-1, with a weak D call TRBD1 (6 bases). Deletions cut 0 bases from V and 4 bases from J, with 13 bases between. Per the germline V gene, CDR1 is SGHRS and CDR2 is YFSETQ. The CDR3 loop spans 15 amino acids. DNA for the CDR3: TGCGCCAGCAGCTTGGACACAGGGTACGGCTATGGCTACACCTTC. It is translated as CASSLDTGYGYGYTF.

The genes are TRBV5-6 and TRBJ2-5; possible D gene TRBD2, 6 bases. The V and J ends lost 1 base and 11 bases respectively, with 15 bases between them. Germline V lookup: CDR1 SGHDT, CDR2 YYEEEE. The CDR3 totals 13 residues. The DNA of the CDR3 is TGTGCCAGCAGCTTGTGGCGGGTCCGGGAGCAGTACTTC. It yields the protein CASSLWRVREQYF.